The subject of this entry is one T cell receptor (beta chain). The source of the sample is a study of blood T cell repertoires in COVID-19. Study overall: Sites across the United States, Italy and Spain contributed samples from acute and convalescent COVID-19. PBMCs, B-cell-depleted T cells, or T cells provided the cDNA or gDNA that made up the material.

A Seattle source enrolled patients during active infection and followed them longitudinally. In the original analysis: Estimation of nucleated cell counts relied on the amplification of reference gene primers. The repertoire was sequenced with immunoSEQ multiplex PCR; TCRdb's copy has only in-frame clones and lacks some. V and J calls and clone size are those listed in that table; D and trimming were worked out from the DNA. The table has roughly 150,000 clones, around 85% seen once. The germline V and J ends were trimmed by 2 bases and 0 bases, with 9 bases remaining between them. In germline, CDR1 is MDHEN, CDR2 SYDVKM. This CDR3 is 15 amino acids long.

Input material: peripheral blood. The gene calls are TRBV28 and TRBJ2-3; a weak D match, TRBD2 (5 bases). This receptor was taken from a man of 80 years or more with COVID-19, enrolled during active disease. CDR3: CASSLVARSTDTQYF. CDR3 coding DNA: TGTGCCAGCAGTTTAGTAGCGCGGAGCACAGATACGCAGTATTTT.